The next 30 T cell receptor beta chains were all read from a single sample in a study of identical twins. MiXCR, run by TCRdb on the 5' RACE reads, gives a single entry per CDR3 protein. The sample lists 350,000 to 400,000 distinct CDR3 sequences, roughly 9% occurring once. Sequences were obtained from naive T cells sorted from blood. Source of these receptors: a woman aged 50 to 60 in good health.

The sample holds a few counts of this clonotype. Here the CDR3 reads CSASNLKTGSLSSYNEQFF. The CDR3 DNA sequence: TGCAGTGCTAGCAACTTGAAGACAGGGTCACTAAGCTCCTACAATGAGCAGTTCTTC. The V and J genes are TRBV20-1 and TRBJ2-1; TRBD1 matches at 7 bases. The V segment lost 3 bases and the J segment 0 bases; nucleotides outside the gene matches: 17. There are 19 residues in the CDR3. Germline V gene sequence: CDR1 DFQATT, CDR2 SNEGSKA (reference sequence).

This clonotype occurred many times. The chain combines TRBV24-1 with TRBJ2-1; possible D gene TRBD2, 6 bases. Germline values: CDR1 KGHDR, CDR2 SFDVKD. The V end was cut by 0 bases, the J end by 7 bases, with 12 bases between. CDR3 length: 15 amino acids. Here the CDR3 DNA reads TGTGCCACCAGTGATTTGGGCGGGGAAGGGAATGAGCAGTTCTTC. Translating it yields CATSDLGGEGNEQFF.

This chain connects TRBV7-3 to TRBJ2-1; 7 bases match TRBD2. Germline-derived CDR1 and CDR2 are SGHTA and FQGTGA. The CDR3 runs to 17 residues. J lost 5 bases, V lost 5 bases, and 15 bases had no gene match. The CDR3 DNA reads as TGTGCCAGCAGCCCATACGGAAGGGCTAGCGGAAACAATGAGCAGTTCTTC. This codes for CASSPYGRASGNNEQFF.

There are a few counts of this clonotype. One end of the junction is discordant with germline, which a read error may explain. The CDR3 DNA reads as TGTGCCATCAATGAGGGCCCAAGGGGTGAAGCTTTCTTT. Translated: CAINEGPRGEAFF. V gene TRBV10-3 combines with J gene TRBJ1-1; D possibly corresponds to TRBD1 (5 bases). This CDR3 spans 13 amino acids. Germline V gene data show CDR1 as ENHRY and CDR2 as SYGVKD.

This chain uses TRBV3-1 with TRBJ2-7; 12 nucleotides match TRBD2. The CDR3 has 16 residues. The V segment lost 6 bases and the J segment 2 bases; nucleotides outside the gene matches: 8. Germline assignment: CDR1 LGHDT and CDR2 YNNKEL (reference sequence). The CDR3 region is CASRASGRAYPYEQYV. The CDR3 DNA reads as TGTGCCAGCAGAGCTAGCGGGAGGGCCTATCCCTACGAGCAGTACGTC.

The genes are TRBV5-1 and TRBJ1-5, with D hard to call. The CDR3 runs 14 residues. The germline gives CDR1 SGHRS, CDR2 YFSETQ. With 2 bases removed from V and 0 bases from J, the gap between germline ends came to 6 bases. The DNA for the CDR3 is TGCGCCAGCAGCTTCACGGATAGCAATCAGCCCCAGCATTTT. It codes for CASSFTDSNQPQHF. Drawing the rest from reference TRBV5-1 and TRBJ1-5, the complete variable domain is KAGVTQTPRYLIKTRGQQVTLSCSPISGHRSVSWYQQTPGQGLQFLFEYFSETQRNKGNFPGRFSGRQFSNSRSEMNVSTLELGDSALYLCASSFTDSNQPQHFGDGTRLSIL.

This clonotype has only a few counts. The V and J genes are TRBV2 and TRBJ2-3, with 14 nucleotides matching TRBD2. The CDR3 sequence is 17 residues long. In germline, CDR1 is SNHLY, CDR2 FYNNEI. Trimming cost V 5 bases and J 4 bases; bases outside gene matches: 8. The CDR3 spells CASSSLTSGRAADTQYF. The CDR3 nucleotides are TGTGCCAGCAGTTCCCTGACTAGCGGGAGGGCCGCAGATACGCAGTATTTT. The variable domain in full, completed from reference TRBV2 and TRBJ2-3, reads EPEVTQTPSHQVTQMGQEVILRCVPISNHLYFYWYRQILGQKVEFLVSFYNNEISEKSEIFDDQFSVERPDGSNFTLKIRSTKLEDSAMYFCASSSLTSGRAADTQYFGPGTRLTVL.

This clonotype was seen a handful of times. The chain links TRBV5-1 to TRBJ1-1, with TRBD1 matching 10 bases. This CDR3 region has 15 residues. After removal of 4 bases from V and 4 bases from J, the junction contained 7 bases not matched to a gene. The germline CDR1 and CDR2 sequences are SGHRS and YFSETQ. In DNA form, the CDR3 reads TGCGCCAGCAGCCCTTCTGGACAGGGGGGCACTGAAGCTTTCTTT. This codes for CASSPSGQGGTEAFF.

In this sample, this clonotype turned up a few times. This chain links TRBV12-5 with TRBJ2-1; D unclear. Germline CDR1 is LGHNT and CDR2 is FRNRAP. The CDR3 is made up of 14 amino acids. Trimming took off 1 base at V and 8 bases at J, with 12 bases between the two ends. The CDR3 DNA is TGTGCTAGTGGTTTGGCCTCACAGAACGATGAGCAGTTCTTC. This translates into CASGLASQNDEQFF.

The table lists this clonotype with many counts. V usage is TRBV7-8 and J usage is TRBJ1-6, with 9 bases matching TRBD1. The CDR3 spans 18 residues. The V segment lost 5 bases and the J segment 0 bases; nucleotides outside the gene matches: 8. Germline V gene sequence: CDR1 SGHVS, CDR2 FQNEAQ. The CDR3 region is CASSIPDRGSSYNSPLHF. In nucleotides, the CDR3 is TGTGCCAGCAGCATTCCCGACAGGGGGAGCTCCTATAATTCACCCCTCCACTTT.

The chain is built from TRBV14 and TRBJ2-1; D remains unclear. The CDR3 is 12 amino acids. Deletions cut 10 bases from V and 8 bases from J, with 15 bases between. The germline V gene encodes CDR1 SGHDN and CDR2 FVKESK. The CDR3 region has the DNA TGTGCCACCAACGGTGGAAGTGATGAGCAGTTCTTC. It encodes CATNGGSDEQFF.

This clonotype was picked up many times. Here the CDR3 reads CASSPSPGWGYTF. CDR3 DNA: TGTGCCAGCAGCCCCTCCCCGGGGTGGGGCTACACCTTC. This sequence joins TRBV27 and TRBJ1-2; D gene ambiguous. V was clipped by 6 bases and J by 8 bases, with 16 bases between them. Germline V gene lookup returns CDR1 MNHEY and CDR2 SMNVEV (reference sequence). The CDR3 covers 13 residues.

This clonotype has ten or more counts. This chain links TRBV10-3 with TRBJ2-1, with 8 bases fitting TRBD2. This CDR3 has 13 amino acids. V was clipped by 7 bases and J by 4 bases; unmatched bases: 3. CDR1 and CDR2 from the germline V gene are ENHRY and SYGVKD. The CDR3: CAITSGSYNEQFF. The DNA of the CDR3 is TGTGCCATCACTAGCGGGTCGTACAATGAGCAGTTCTTC.

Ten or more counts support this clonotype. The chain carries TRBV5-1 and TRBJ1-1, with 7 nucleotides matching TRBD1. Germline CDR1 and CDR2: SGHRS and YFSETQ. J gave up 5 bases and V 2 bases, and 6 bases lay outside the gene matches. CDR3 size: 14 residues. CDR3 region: CASSLRTGWTEAFF. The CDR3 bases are TGCGCCAGCAGCTTAAGGACAGGTTGGACTGAAGCTTTCTTT.

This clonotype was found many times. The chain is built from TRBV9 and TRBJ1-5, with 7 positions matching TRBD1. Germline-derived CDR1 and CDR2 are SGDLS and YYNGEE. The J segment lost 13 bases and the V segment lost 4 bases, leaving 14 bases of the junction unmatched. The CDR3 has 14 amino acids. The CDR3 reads CASSPTGTEGAQHF. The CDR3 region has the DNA TGTGCCAGCAGCCCTACCGGGACAGAGGGGGCACAGCATTTT.

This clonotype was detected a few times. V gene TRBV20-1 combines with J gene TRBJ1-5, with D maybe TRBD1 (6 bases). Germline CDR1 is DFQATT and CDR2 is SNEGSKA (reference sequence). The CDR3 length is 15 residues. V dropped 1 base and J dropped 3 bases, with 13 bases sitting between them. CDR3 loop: CSARAGGGPNQPQHF. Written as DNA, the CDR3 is TGCAGTGCTAGAGCCGGCGGGGGCCCCAATCAGCCCCAGCATTTT.

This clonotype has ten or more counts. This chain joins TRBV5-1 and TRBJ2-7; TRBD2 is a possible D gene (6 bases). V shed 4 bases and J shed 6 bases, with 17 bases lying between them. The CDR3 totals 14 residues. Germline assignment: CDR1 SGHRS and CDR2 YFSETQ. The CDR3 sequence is CASSHSRGGGEQYF. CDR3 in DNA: TGCGCCAGCAGCCACTCCCGGGGAGGAGGCGAGCAGTACTTC.

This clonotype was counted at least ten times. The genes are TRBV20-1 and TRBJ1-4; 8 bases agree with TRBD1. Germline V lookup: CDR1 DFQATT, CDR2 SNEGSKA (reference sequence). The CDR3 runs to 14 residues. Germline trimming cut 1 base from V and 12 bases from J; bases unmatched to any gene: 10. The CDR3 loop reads CSARAPGQARELFF. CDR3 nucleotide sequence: TGCAGTGCTAGAGCTCCGGGACAGGCCCGGGAACTGTTTTTT.

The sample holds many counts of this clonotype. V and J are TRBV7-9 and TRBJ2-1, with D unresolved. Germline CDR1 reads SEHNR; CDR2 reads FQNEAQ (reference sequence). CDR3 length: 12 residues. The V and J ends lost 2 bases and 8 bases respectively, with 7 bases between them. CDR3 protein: CASSLPGYEQFF. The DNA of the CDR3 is TGTGCCAGCAGCTTACCGGGCTATGAGCAGTTCTTC.

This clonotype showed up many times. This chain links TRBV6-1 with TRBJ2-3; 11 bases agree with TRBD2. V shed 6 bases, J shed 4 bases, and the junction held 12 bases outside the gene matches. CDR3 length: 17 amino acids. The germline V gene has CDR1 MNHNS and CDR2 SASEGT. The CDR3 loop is CASRAAVVAGGSDTQYF. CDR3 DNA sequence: TGTGCCAGCAGGGCCGCCGTGGTAGCGGGAGGGTCAGATACGCAGTATTTT.

The CDR3 is CSARTPGGGEGEQYF. The CDR3 DNA follows: TGCAGTGCTAGGACCCCGGGTGGGGGCGAAGGCGAGCAGTACTTC. This chain links TRBV20-1 with TRBJ2-7, with D perhaps TRBD1 (6 bases). The length of the CDR3 is 15 residues. Germline lookup yields CDR1 DFQATT and CDR2 SNEGSKA (reference sequence). V shed 3 bases and J shed 6 bases, with 21 bases lying between them.

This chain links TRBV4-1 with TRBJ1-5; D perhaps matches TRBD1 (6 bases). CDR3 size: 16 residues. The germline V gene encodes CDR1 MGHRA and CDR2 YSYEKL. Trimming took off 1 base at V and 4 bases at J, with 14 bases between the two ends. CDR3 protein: CASSQVRGGPNQPQHF. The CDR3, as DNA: TGCGCCAGCAGCCAAGTGAGAGGGGGACCAAATCAGCCCCAGCATTTT.

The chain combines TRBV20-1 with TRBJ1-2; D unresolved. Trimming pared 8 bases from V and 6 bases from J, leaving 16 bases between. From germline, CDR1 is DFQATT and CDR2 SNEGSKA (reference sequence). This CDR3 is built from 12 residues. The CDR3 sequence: CSPLGGSDGYTF. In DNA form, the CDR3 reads TGCAGTCCACTGGGAGGATCTGATGGCTACACCTTC.

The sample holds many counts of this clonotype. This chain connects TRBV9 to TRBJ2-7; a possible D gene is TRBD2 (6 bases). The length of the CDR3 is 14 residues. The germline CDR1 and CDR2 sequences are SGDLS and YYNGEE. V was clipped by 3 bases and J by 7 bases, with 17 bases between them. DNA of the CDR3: TGTGCCAGCAGCGAAGGATCAACCGGAGGGGAGCAGTACTTC. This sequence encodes CASSEGSTGGEQYF.

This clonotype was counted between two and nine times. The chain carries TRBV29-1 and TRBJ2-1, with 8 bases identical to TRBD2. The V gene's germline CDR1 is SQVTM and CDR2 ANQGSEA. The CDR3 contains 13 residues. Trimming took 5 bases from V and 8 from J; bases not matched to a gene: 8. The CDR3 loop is CSVRSGGLDEQFF. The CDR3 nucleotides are TGCAGCGTTCGTTCGGGAGGGCTGGATGAGCAGTTCTTC.

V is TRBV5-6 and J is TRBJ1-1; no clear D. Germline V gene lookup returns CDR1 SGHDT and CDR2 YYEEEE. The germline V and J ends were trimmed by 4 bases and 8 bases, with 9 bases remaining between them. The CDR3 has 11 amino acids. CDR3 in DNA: TGTGCCAGCAGCCTTTCCCTAGAAGCTTTCTTT. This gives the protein CASSLSLEAFF.

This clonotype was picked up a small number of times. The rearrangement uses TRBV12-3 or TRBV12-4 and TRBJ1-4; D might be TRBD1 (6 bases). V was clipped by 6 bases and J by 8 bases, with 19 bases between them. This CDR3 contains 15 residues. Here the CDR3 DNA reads TGTGCCAGCAGGCGGAATCAGGGGCAAGAGGAAAAACTGTTTTTT. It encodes CASRRNQGQEEKLFF.

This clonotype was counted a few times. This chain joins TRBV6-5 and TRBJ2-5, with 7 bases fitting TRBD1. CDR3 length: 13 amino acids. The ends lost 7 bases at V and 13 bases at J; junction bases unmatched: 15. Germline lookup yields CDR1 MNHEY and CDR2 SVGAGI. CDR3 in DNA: TGTGCCAGCAAGGCCCCGATTGAGGACAGGCCGTACTTC. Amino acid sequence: CASKAPIEDRPYF.

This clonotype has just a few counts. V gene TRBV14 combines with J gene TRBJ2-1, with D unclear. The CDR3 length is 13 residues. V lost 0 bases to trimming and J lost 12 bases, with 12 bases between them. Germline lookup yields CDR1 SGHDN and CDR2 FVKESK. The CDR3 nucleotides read TGTGCCAGCAGCCAAGAATTAGTGACTTGGCAGTTCTTC. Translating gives CASSQELVTWQFF.

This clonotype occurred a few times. The chain's CDR3 is CASSPQTAYNEQFF. CDR3 DNA: TGCGCCAGCAGCCCACAGACAGCCTACAATGAGCAGTTCTTC. The rearrangement links TRBV4-1 to TRBJ2-1; maybe TRBD1 (5 bases). Germline V gives CDR1 MGHRA, CDR2 YSYEKL. Trimming took 4 bases from V and 2 from J, leaving 9 bases between them. This CDR3 has 14 residues.